This is a list of T cell receptor beta chains from one sample in a study of T-cell memory formation after mild COVID-19. TCRdb reprocessed the 5' RACE reads with MiXCR, giving one entry per CDR3 protein. The data contain under 350,000 distinct CDR3 sequences, roughly 15% of them seen just once; the ten biggest clones take up more than 20%. Sequencing used PBMCs or a T cell subset sorted from them (not recorded which). These receptor sequences come from a man aged 18 to 29 who had mild COVID-19 (a few samples of this study predate the infection). Cell type and time point are not known. CDR3s include the opening cysteine and the closing phenylalanine or tryptophan. D genes are given only for firm matches. Only some rows state a clone size, as once, few, many or a class for expanded clones.

TRBJ2-1 | few | TRBV4-2 | TRBD1 | TGTGCCAGCAGCCAACAGGGGGCGATCATCAATGAGCAGTTCTTC | CASSQQGAIINEQFF
TRBJ2-1 | - | TRBV29-1 | - | TGCAGCGTTGAATGGGTTAGCGCCTATTATGAGCAGTTCTTC | CSVEWVSAYYEQFF
TRBJ2-3 | - | TRBV3-1 | - | TGTGCCAGCACCAGCTTTGAAGGGGTCCGAAATACGCAGTATTTT | CASTSFEGVRNTQYF
TRBJ1-1 | few | TRBV12-3/TRBV12-4 | - | TGTGCCAGCAGTTTACCCCCGACGGGCCTCATCGTGAACACTGAAGCTTTCTTT | CASSLPPTGLIVNTEAFF
TRBJ1-3 | few | TRBV7-2 | - | TGTGCCAGCAGCTTAGCAGGCCAGAGCACCATATATTTT | CASSLAGQSTIYF
TRBJ2-7 | few | TRBV30 | TRBD2 | TGTGCCTGGAGTGCCCGGACTAGCGGGGTGCCCGAGCAGTACTTC | CAWSARTSGVPEQYF
TRBJ1-2 | few | TRBV19 | - | TGTGCCAGTAGTTACAGGAGTCCCTATGGCTACACCTTC | CASSYRSPYGYTF
TRBJ2-7 | - | TRBV2 | - | TGTGCCAGCAGTGAGTGGGGATCCTACGAGCAGTACTTC | CASSEWGSYEQYF
TRBJ2-2 | - | TRBV12-3/TRBV12-4 | - | TGTGCCAGCAGCCTTACGGACCTTAGGACCGGGGAGCTGTTTTTT | CASSLTDLRTGELFF
TRBJ1-1 | - | TRBV19 | - | TGTGCCAGTAGGTATAACACTGAAGCTTTCTTT | CASRYNTEAFF
TRBJ1-1 | - | TRBV7-2 | - | TGTGCCAGCAGCTTAGCGGGGGCTACAAACACTGAAGCTTTCTTT | CASSLAGATNTEAFF
TRBJ1-2 | - | TRBV3-1 | - | TGTGCCAGCAGCCAACAGGGGAGAGGCTACACCTTC | CASSQQGRGYTF
TRBJ2-3 | - | TRBV5-4 | - | TGTGCCAGCAGCTTGAGCTCTAGTAGGTTGGGAGATACGCAGTATTTT | CASSLSSSRLGDTQYF
TRBJ1-1 | few | TRBV29-1 | - | TGCAGCGCCGGCCGGGGGTGGGACACTGAAGCTTTCTTT | CSAGRGWDTEAFF
TRBJ2-2 | - | TRBV4-1 | - | TGCGCCAGCAATGGGGGATCCGGGGAGCTGTTTTTT | CASNGGSGELFF
TRBJ1-1 | few | TRBV29-1 | - | TGCAGCGTTGGGGGGGGATGGGGGATGAACACTGAAGCTTTCTTT | CSVGGGWGMNTEAFF
TRBJ2-1 | many | TRBV29-1 | TRBD2 | TGCAGCGTTGACGCTAGCGGTTCCAATGAGCAGTTCTTC | CSVDASGSNEQFF
TRBJ2-2 | few | TRBV4-1 | - | TGCGCCAGCAGCCAAGAAGCGGCCAACACCGGGGAGCTGTTTTTT | CASSQEAANTGELFF
TRBJ1-4 | few | TRBV7-8 | TRBD1 | TGTGCCAGCAGCCAGAAAAGTAGAGACAGGGGTGAAAAACTGTTTTTT | CASSQKSRDRGEKLFF
TRBJ2-4 | few | TRBV19 | - | TGTGCCAGTCGTAGCCGTTTGAAGGAAAACATTCAGTACTTC | CASRSRLKENIQYF
TRBJ1-2 | - | TRBV20-1 | - | TGCAGTGCTTCCTCGACGAAGGAGGGCTATGGCTACACCTTC | CSASSTKEGYGYTF
TRBJ1-5 | - | TRBV3-1 | - | TGTGCCAGCAGCCAAGACACGGTCAGTCAGCCCCAGCATTTT | CASSQDTVSQPQHF
TRBJ2-4 | - | TRBV5-1 | - | TGCGCCAGCAGCTTGCCCGAGGAGGCGAACATTCAGTACTTC | CASSLPEEANIQYF
TRBJ2-1 | many | TRBV29-1 | TRBD2 | TGCAGCGCGTTAAGCGGGATAGATGAGCAGTTCTTC | CSALSGIDEQFF
TRBJ2-3 | many | TRBV6-4 | - | TGTGCCAGCAGCCGGACTAGCACAGATACGCAGTATTTT | CASSRTSTDTQYF
TRBJ1-4 | - | TRBV12-3/TRBV12-4 | - | TGTGCCAGCAGGGTACAGGAGAATGAAAAACTGTTTTTT | CASRVQENEKLFF
TRBJ1-2 | - | TRBV5-1 | - | TGCGCCAGCAGCGCGGACAGCTATGGCTACACCTTC | CASSADSYGYTF
TRBJ2-3 | - | TRBV28 | - | TGTGCCTCCCATCAGGACTCTAGCACAGATACGCAGTATTTT | CASHQDSSTDTQYF
TRBJ2-3 | - | TRBV5-4 | - | TGTGCCAGCAGCTACCGGGTCCTCAGAGGTATAGATACGCAGTATTTT | CASSYRVLRGIDTQYF
TRBJ2-5 | few | TRBV4-3 | - | TGCGCCAGCAGCCGAGCGACAGGAGGGGGAAAGACCCAGTACTTC | CASSRATGGGKTQYF
TRBJ1-6 | few | TRBV12-3/TRBV12-4 | TRBD1 | TGTGCCAGCAGGGACAGGGAGAGCTCCTATAATTCACCCCTCCACTTT | CASRDRESSYNSPLHF
TRBJ1-5 | - | TRBV20-1 | - | TGCAGTGCTAGAGGATCGAAGGTTGGGACGAACAATCAGCCCCAGCATTTT | CSARGSKVGTNNQPQHF
TRBJ2-7 | few | TRBV7-8 | - | TGTGCCAGCAGTCACGCCGCATCCTACGAGCAGTACTTC | CASSHAASYEQYF
TRBJ2-2 | few | TRBV24-1 | TRBD1 | TGTGCCACCAGTGAATCGGACAGGGGGAACACCGGGGAGCTGTTTTTT | CATSESDRGNTGELFF
TRBJ1-2 | - | TRBV7-6 | - | TGTGCCAGCAGCTTAGAGGCTGGGCCCTATGGCTACACCTTC | CASSLEAGPYGYTF
TRBJ2-3 | - | TRBV4-1 | - | TGCGCCACTGGATCCCCCGCACGCACAGATACGCAGTATTTT | CATGSPARTDTQYF
TRBJ1-1 | once | TRBV7-3 | - | TGTGCCAGCAGCTATACTGTGGGGACTGAAGCTTTCTTT | CASSYTVGTEAFF
TRBJ2-7 | few | TRBV29-1 | - | TGCAGCGTTGTCAGCAGCTCCTACGAGCAGTACTTC | CSVVSSSYEQYF
TRBJ2-3 | few | TRBV20-1 | - | TGCAGTGCTAGAAGGACTGTCACAGATACGCAGTATTTT | CSARRTVTDTQYF
TRBJ1-2 | few | TRBV14 | - | TGTGCCAGCAGCCCTCGACAGAACTATGGCTACACCTTC | CASSPRQNYGYTF
TRBJ1-1 | many | TRBV7-9 | - | TGTGCCAGCAGCTGGGGAATGAACACTGAAGCTTTCTTT | CASSWGMNTEAFF
TRBJ2-2 | - | TRBV7-2 | - | TGTGCCAGCAGCGGGTACGACACCGGGGAGCTGTTTTTT | CASSGYDTGELFF
TRBJ1-1 | many | TRBV5-5 | - | TGTGCCAGCAGCTTGACAGTGAACACTGAAGCTTTCTTT | CASSLTVNTEAFF
TRBJ2-3 | - | TRBV19 | TRBD2 | TGTGCCAGTATGGTAGCGGGGGGTCGCCGTACGCAGTATTTT | CASMVAGGRRTQYF
TRBJ2-5 | many | TRBV9 | - | TGTGCCAGCAGCGTATACTCCGGGACCAACCAAGAGACCCAGTACTTC | CASSVYSGTNQETQYF
TRBJ2-5 | few | TRBV5-1 | - | TGCGCCAGCAGCTTGGGGAGGGGGCTCCTCGCGGAGACCCAGTACTTC | CASSLGRGLLAETQYF
TRBJ1-5 | few | TRBV19 | TRBD1 | TGTGCCAGTAGTCCCGGACAGGGTTTTGATCAGCCCCAGCATTTT | CASSPGQGFDQPQHF